A selection of T cell receptor beta chains follows, all from one sample in a study of tumor and adjacent non-tumor tissue in lung cancer. TCRdb re-derived calls from the multiplex PCR reads in MiXCR, one entry per CDR3 protein. The table records about 110,000 distinct CDR3 sequences, roughly 74% of them present only once. The sample comprised lung tumor tissue. The receptors were sampled from a woman in her fifties or sixties with non-small cell lung cancer. Each CDR3 is given without its conserved first and last residue.

TRBJ1-1 TRBV28 ASSFPTRRNTEAF
TRBJ2-2 TRBV6-5 ASRLAGGDSTGELF
TRBJ1-1 TRBV28 ASSLLHPIYTEVF
TRBJ2-7 TRBV11-1 ASSLNYGEQH
TRBJ1-2 TRBV28 ASNLHRDLGGYT
TRBJ2-1 TRBV4-2 ANSQAITSGGMNEQF
TRBJ2-7 TRBV11-2 ARRYGTSGSYEQY
TRBJ2-1 TRBV11-2 ACSLDPQGMQF
TRBJ1-2 TRBV11-1 ARSSQGPLYGYT
TRBJ2-5 TRBV4-3 ANSRLRDSHETQY
TRBJ2-7 TRBV20-1 SARGGSGDITYAQY
TRBJ1-2 TRBV11-1 ACSTGQEAGYGYT
TRBJ1-1 TRBV12-3/TRBV12-4 ASTHGAQGRDAF
TRBJ2-7 TRBV28 VSSLGTGGNEQY
TRBJ2-3 TRBV20-1 SAGKTGARTDTQY
TRBJ1-6 TRBV11-2 ASSLEAGNSSLD
TRBJ2-1 TRBV11-2 ASSPRTGYNEQF
TRBJ2-6 TRBV6-1 ASSHKSSGANVLT
TRBJ2-4 TRBV28 ASSLPDSGTAKKIQC
TRBJ2-3 TRBV20-1 SAASRDPDSTDTQY
TRBJ1-5 TRBV11-2 ASSLKRGADQPQH
TRBJ2-1 TRBV11-3 ASSLELTSGSRIEEF
TRBJ1-5 TRBV28 ASSQIRTNIKPQH
TRBJ2-1 TRBV19 ASSIGYLSDGSYNEQF
TRBJ2-3 TRBV11-2 ASSLESRGGNTQY
TRBJ2-1 TRBV7-9 ATGANEQS
TRBJ2-7 TRBV7-3 ASSLLPGTSYEQY
TRBJ1-1 TRBV6-1 ASSESENTEAF
TRBJ1-2 TRBV20-1 SAILDRNGYT
TRBJ2-1 TRBV11-2 VISPLLGGGHDNEQF
TRBJ2-3 TRBV6-6 ASSLLGGWGTDTPH
TRBJ2-5 TRBV28 ASSSGTGVEETQY
TRBJ1-2 TRBV11-3 ANSLGRDFGYT
TRBJ1-6 TRBV11-2 ASSLAGSTWGLHLPLH
TRBJ1-2 TRBV6-2/TRBV6-3 AGSYSKIRYGYHGYT
TRBJ2-1 TRBV29-1 SSRQGQDNEQF
TRBJ1-1 TRBV14 ASSQDLGTGVNTEAF
TRBJ1-5 TRBV6-5 ASSEKGADGIRSPQH
TRBJ1-1 TRBV6-6 TSSQYSSNTDAF
TRBJ2-1 TRBV13 ASSLGLVGVLSVSNEQF
TRBJ2-5 TRBV6-1 ASSGGSSIRETQH
TRBJ2-1 TRBV20-1 SARRLSEYSEQF